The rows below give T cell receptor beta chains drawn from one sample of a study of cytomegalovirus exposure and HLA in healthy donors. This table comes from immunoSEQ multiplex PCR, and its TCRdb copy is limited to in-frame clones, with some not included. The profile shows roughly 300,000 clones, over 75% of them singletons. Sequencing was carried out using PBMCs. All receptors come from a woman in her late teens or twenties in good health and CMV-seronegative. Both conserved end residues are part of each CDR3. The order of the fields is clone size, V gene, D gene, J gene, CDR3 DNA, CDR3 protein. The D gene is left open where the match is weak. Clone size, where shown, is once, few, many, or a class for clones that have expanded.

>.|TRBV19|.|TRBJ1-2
TGTGCCAGTAGTATTGGCAGGGACTATGGCTACACCTTC
CASSIGRDYGYTF
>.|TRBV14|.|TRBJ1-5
TGTGCCAGCAGACCGGACAGATACAGCAATCAGCCCCAGCATTTT
CASRPDRYSNQPQHF
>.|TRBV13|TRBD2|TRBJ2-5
TGTGCCAGCAGCTTACTAGGCGGGAGTTCGGAGACCCAGTACTTC
CASSLLGGSSETQYF
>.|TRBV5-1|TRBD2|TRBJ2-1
TGCGCCAGCAGCTTGCCGACTAGCGGGTGGAATGAGCAGTTCTTC
CASSLPTSGWNEQFF
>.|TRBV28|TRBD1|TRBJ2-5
TGTGCCAGCAGACAACAGGGGGCTCGGTGGGAGACCCAGTACTTC
CASRQQGARWETQYF
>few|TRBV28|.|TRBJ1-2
TGTGCCAGCAGCCTAGACGGGGTGAATGGCTACACCTTC
CASSLDGVNGYTF
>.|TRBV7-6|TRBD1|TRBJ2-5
TGTGCCAGCAGCTCACCTAAACAGGGGCACGAGACCCAGTACTTC
CASSSPKQGHETQYF
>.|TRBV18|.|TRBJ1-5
TGTGCCAGCTCACCAGAACAGGGTAACTGGCCCCAGCATTTT
CASSPEQGNWPQHF
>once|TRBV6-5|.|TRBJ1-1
TGTGCCAGCAGTTTGGGCGGGGGGCTGGACACTGAAGCTTTCTTT
CASSLGGGLDTEAFF
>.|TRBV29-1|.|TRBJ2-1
TGCAGCGTTAGGACAGCGAGCTCCTACAATGAGCAGTTCTTC
CSVRTASSYNEQFF
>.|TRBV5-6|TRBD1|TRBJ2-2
TGTGCCAGCAGCTTGTTGTTACAGGGGGGATATACCGGGGAGCTGTTTTTT
CASSLLLQGGYTGELFF
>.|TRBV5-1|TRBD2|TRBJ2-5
TGCGCCAGCCTCTACGGACTAGCGGGAGGGCCGCAGACCCAGTACTTC
CASLYGLAGGPQTQYF
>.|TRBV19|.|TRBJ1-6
TGTGCCAGTAGTGCCGCCGGGGGACGGAATAATTCACCCCTCCACTTT
CASSAAGGRNNSPLHF
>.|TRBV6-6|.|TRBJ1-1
TGTGCCAGCAGTTACGCGGGAGGGAGGAACACTGAAGCTTTCTTT
CASSYAGGRNTEAFF
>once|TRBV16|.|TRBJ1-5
TGTGCCAGCAGCCAATTGGGGGGGGCCGGGATCAATCAGCCCCAGCATTTT
CASSQLGGAGINQPQHF
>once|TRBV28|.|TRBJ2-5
TGTGCCAGCAGTTTCCAGCCCACTATTGAGGAGACCCAGTACTTC
CASSFQPTIEETQYF
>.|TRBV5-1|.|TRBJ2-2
TGCGCCAGCAGCTCGACCGGGGGGAACACCGGGGAGCTGTTTTTT
CASSSTGGNTGELFF
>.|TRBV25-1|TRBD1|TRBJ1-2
TGTGCCAGCAGTGAATATTGGCTAGGGACAGGCGGGGGAGGTGGCTACACCTTC
CASSEYWLGTGGGGGYTF
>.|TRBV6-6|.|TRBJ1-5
TGTGCCAGCACCGACAGTTACAATCAGCCCCAGCATTTT
CASTDSYNQPQHF
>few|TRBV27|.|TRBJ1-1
TGTGCCAGCAGTGCCACCGGGATGAACACTGAAGCTTTCTTT
CASSATGMNTEAFF
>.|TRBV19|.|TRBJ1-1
TGTGCCAGTACACTGGGCGGGTCGGGCACTGAAGCTTTCTTT
CASTLGGSGTEAFF
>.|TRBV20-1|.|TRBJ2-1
TGCAGTGCTAGCTTACTCGCTGGGCAGTTCTTC
CSASLLAGQFF
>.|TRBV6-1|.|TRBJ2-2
TGTGCCAGCAGTGAAGAATTCTGGAGGGGCGCGACCGGGGAGCTGTTTTTT
CASSEEFWRGATGELFF
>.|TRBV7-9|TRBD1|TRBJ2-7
TGTGCCAGCAGCTCAGGGGGAGCCTACGAGCAGTACTTC
CASSSGGAYEQYF
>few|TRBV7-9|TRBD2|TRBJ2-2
TGTGCCAGCAGCTTAGGTCGGGGGGAGGACACCGGGGAGCTGTTTTTT
CASSLGRGEDTGELFF
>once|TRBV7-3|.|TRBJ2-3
TGTGCCAGCAGCTTTATTTCGGGCACAGATACGCAGTATTTT
CASSFISGTDTQYF
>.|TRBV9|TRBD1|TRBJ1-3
TGTGCCAGCAGCGTAGGGGACAGTAATCCTGGAAACACCATATATTTT
CASSVGDSNPGNTIYF
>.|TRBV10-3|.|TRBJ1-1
TGTGCCATCAGTGAACTGCGGGACCGGGGGACTGAAGCTTTCTTT
CAISELRDRGTEAFF
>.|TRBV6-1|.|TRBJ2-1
TGTGCCAGCAGCCTCCGGACTACCAATGAGCAGTTCTTC
CASSLRTTNEQFF
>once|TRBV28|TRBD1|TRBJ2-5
TGTGCCAGCATGGGGACAGGGGGCGAAGAGACCCAGTACTTC
CASMGTGGEETQYF
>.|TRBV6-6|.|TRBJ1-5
TGTGCCAGCAGCAAAGGACAGTTAAGTCAGCCCCAGCATTTT
CASSKGQLSQPQHF
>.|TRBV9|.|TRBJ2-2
TGTGCCAGCAGCGTAGGAGGGTCGGCCGGGGAGCTGTTTTTT
CASSVGGSAGELFF
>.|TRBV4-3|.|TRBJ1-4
TGCGCCAGCAGCCAAGCGGGGGGTGAAAAACTGTTTTTT
CASSQAGGEKLFF